The clone carrying this T cell receptor beta chain turned up a few times. Its antigen remains unknown. The TCR alpha and TCR beta cDNA libraries, bearing sample barcodes and UMIs, were generated by 5'RACE using constant-segment primers. TCRdb reanalysed the 5' RACE reads using MiXCR and keeps one entry per CDR3 protein. The sample records about 500,000 distinct CDR3 sequences, about 20% being singletons. The record originates from a study of T-cell memory formation after mild COVID-19. Across the whole study: There were largely donor-specific TCR clusters. Study observations and caveats: The study detected some responding clones in pre-infection memory, suggesting cross-reactive memory joined.

There are 15 residues in the CDR3. V lost 6 bases and J lost 2; bases outside the gene matches: 8. Germline assignment: CDR1 SGHRS and CDR2 YFSETQ. V and J are TRBV5-1 and TRBJ2-3; 8 positions match TRBD1. Material: PBMCs or a T cell subset sorted from them (not recorded which). The source is an adult woman who had mild COVID-19 (a few samples of this study predate the infection). Cell type and time point are not known. The CDR3 DNA sequence: TGCGCCAGCACCCTCGGACAGGGACTCACAGATACGCAGTATTTT. It encodes CASTLGQGLTDTQYF.